This T cell receptor beta chain was captured in a study of OX40 agonist ivuxolimab in advanced cancers. Germline V gives CDR1 SEHNR, CDR2 FQNEAQ (reference sequence). The CDR3 has 17 residues. J lost 0 bases, V lost 5 bases, and 7 bases had no gene match. This clone is a singleton in its sample. Assay used: immunoSEQ multiplex PCR; TCRdb lists only in-frame clones, some missing. This repertoire shows 45,000 or so clones, 89% found once; its top ten account for roughly a sixth. This TCR was recovered from an adult with an advanced solid tumor such as melanoma, head and neck, liver or kidney cancer. The material sequenced was CD4+ or CD8+ T cells sorted from blood, taken in a trial of the OX40 agonist ivuxolimab. This chain connects TRBV7-9 to TRBJ1-4; 9 bases match TRBD1. This chain's CDR3 is CASSRSDRGSTNEKLFF. The DNA for the CDR3 is TGTGCCAGCAGCCGGTCGGACAGGGGATCAACTAATGAAAAACTGTTTTTT.